Below, 32 T cell receptor beta chains from the same sample are listed, as sequenced in a study of cytomegalovirus exposure and HLA in healthy donors. Primers: 60 Vbeta forward and 13 Jbeta reverse. TCRdb keeps only in-frame clones here, not all; method: immunoSEQ multiplex PCR. The sample lists about 170,000 clones; approximately 81% were seen once. Sequencing was done on a sample of PBMCs. These receptors were taken from a man aged 25 to 40 in good health and CMV-seropositive.

The V and J genes are TRBV4-2 and TRBJ2-2; TRBD1 is a possible D gene (5 bases). This CDR3 has 15 residues. V was pared by 1 base and J by 0 bases, with 6 bases between. Germline assignment: CDR1 LGHNA and CDR2 YNFKEQ. CDR3 protein: CASSQVQANTGELFF. DNA for the CDR3: TGTGCCAGCAGCCAAGTACAGGCGAACACCGGGGAGCTGTTTTTT.

This rearrangement joins TRBV13 to TRBJ2-2; 8 positions match TRBD2. J lost 2 bases, V lost 3 bases, and 5 bases had no gene match. In germline, CDR1 is PRHDT, CDR2 FYEKMQ (reference sequence). The CDR3 contains 16 residues. Written as DNA, the CDR3 is TGTGCCAGCAGCTTCCGGACTAGCACCAACACCGGGGAGCTGTTTTTT. Its translation is CASSFRTSTNTGELFF.

V gene TRBV19 combines with J gene TRBJ1-2; D may be TRBD1 (5 bases). The length of the CDR3 is 15 residues. Germline assignment: CDR1 LNHDA and CDR2 SQIVND (reference sequence). V gave up 2 bases and J gave up 8 bases, with 18 bases separating them. CDR3 sequence reads: CASSITGRTALGYTF. CDR3 coding DNA: TGTGCCAGTAGTATAACAGGTCGAACGGCCTTAGGCTACACCTTC. The full variable domain, with the rest looked up from reference TRBV19 and TRBJ1-2, is DGGITQSPKYLFRKEGQNVTLSCEQNLNHDAMYWYRQDPGQGLRLIYYSQIVNDFQKGDIAEGYSVSREKKESFPLTVTSAQKNPTAFYLCASSITGRTALGYTFGSGTRLTVV.

The chain has TRBV4-2 and TRBJ1-5; weak D call: TRBD1 (6 bases). Between the trimmed V and J ends, which lost 1 base and 1 base, there was a span of 14 bases. Looked up from germline, CDR1 is LGHNA and CDR2 is YNFKEQ. The CDR3 loop spans 17 amino acids. The DNA of the CDR3 is TGTGCCAGCAGCCAAGTCGGCCAGGGGAGCAGCAATCAGCCCCAGCATTTT. This encodes CASSQVGQGSSNQPQHF.

J is TRBJ1-2 and V is TRBV2, with unresolved D. The CDR3 length is 14 residues. Germline loops: CDR1 SNHLY, CDR2 FYNNEI. Trimming took off 0 bases at V and 5 bases at J, with 10 bases between the two ends. CDR3 loop: CASSEALPQYGYTF. The CDR3 nucleotides read TGTGCCAGCAGTGAAGCGCTTCCACAGTATGGCTACACCTTC.

The CDR3: CASSSGTSGRAYEQFF. CDR3 coding DNA: TGTGCCAGCAGCTCCGGGACTAGCGGGAGGGCATATGAGCAGTTCTTC. This rearrangement joins TRBV5-4 to TRBJ2-1; TRBD2 matches 16 bases. There are 16 residues in the CDR3. Per germline, CDR1 SGHNT and CDR2 YYREEE (reference sequence). The junction had 5 bases not matched to a gene; V was cut back by 3 bases and J by 8 bases.

This chain uses TRBV5-1 with TRBJ2-3; unclear D gene. Germline V gene lookup returns CDR1 SGHRS and CDR2 YFSETQ. The CDR3 extends over 15 amino acids. V lost 0 bases and J lost 6, with 14 bases in between. Here the CDR3 reads CASSLERSSLDTQYF. CDR3 DNA sequence: TGCGCCAGCAGCTTGGAAAGGAGCAGTCTCGATACGCAGTATTTT. Filled out from reference TRBV5-1 and TRBJ2-3, the complete variable domain reads KAGVTQTPRYLIKTRGQQVTLSCSPISGHRSVSWYQQTPGQGLQFLFEYFSETQRNKGNFPGRFSGRQFSNSRSEMNVSTLELGDSALYLCASSLERSSLDTQYFGPGTRLTVL.

This rearrangement joins TRBV29-1 to TRBJ1-3; possible D gene TRBD1, 5 bases. The germline gives CDR1 SQVTM, CDR2 ANQGSEA. Trimming shortened V by 7 bases and J by 0 bases, and 16 bases separated the two germline ends. The CDR3 is 15 residues long. The CDR3 reads CSAEEGRGSGNTIYF. In DNA form, the CDR3 reads TGCAGCGCCGAGGAGGGAAGGGGCTCTGGAAACACCATATATTTT.

The chain employs TRBV28 and TRBJ2-1, with 12 positions matching TRBD1. J was trimmed by 4 bases and V by 5 bases; bases with no gene match: 9. The CDR3 runs 17 residues. CDR1 and CDR2 from the germline V gene are MDHEN and SYDVKM. The CDR3 DNA is TGTGCCAGCAGTCCGAGGGACAGGGGGCGTCGGTACAATGAGCAGTTCTTC. As protein: CASSPRDRGRRYNEQFF.

The chain employs TRBV30 and TRBJ1-5; D may be TRBD1 (6 bases). The CDR3 is 14 amino acids. V was trimmed by 2 bases and J by 5 bases, leaving 13 bases between them. The germline V gene encodes CDR1 GTSNPN and CDR2 SVGIG (reference sequence). The CDR3 protein is CAWSLSQGYQPQHF. The CDR3 DNA is TGTGCCTGGAGTCTCTCCCAGGGGTATCAGCCCCAGCATTTT. Together with reference TRBV30 and TRBJ1-5, the CDR3 gives the full variable domain: SQTIHQWPATLVQPVGSPLSLECTVEGTSNPNLYWYRQAAGRGLQLLFYSVGIGQISSEVPQNLSASRPQDRQFILSSKKLLLSDSGFYLCAWSLSQGYQPQHFGDGTRLSIL.

V is TRBV9 and J is TRBJ2-1, with 16 bases lining up with TRBD2. Germline-derived CDR1 and CDR2 are SGDLS and YYNGEE. This CDR3 has 19 amino acids. V trimming: 0 bases; J trimming: 5 bases; junction bases outside the gene matches: 8. CDR3 sequence reads: CASSVDGTSGRARDNEQFF. CDR3 in DNA: TGTGCCAGCAGCGTAGATGGGACTAGCGGGAGGGCCCGGGACAATGAGCAGTTCTTC.

This chain uses TRBV6-5 with TRBJ1-1; a possible D gene is TRBD1 (5 bases). The CDR3 runs 12 residues. In germline, CDR1 is MNHEY, CDR2 SVGAGI. V lost 2 bases, J lost 8 bases, and 9 bases lay in between. CDR3 residues: CASSYGAPEAFF. CDR3 DNA sequence: TGTGCCAGCAGTTACGGGGCACCCGAAGCTTTCTTT.

This clone was observed a few times. The chain is built from TRBV25-1 and TRBJ2-5, with TRBD1 as a possible D gene (6 bases). CDR3 length: 15 amino acids. With 0 bases removed from V and 4 bases from J, the gap between germline ends came to 12 bases. Germline CDR1 and CDR2: MGHDK and SYGVNS. CDR3: CASSEYAGVRETQYF. The CDR3, as DNA: TGTGCCAGCAGTGAATACGCAGGGGTAAGAGAGACCCAGTACTTC.

This chain joins TRBV19 and TRBJ2-6; TRBD1 is a possible D gene (5 bases). The germline V gene has CDR1 LNHDA and CDR2 SQIVND (reference sequence). V dropped 3 bases and J dropped 0 bases, with 18 bases sitting between them. The CDR3 runs 19 residues. DNA of the CDR3: TGTGCCAGTAGTATTTTTCTAGGGGCCTCTAACTCTGGGGCCAACGTCCTGACTTTC. Amino acids: CASSIFLGASNSGANVLTF.

The chain combines TRBV10-3 with TRBJ2-7; 12 bases are shared with TRBD2. The CDR3 is made up of 17 amino acids. Germline V gene sequence: CDR1 ENHRY, CDR2 SYGVKD. CDR3 protein: CAITEGKTSGSNYEQYV. The CDR3 DNA reads as TGTGCCATCACTGAGGGGAAGACTAGCGGGAGCAATTACGAGCAGTACGTC.

In DNA, the CDR3 is TGCGCCAGCAGCCCGAGGGACAGGGGTGATGAGCAGTTCTTC. It yields the protein CASSPRDRGDEQFF. The V and J genes are TRBV4-1 and TRBJ2-1, with 10 bases lining up with TRBD1. The CDR3 extends over 14 amino acids. V was pared by 4 bases and J by 8 bases, with 5 bases of the junction left unmatched. CDR1 and CDR2 (germline): MGHRA, YSYEKL.

The chain combines TRBV2 with TRBJ2-7, with 10 bases lining up with TRBD2. The CDR3 contains 14 residues. Germline V gene sequence: CDR1 SNHLY, CDR2 FYNNEI. V gave up 4 bases and J gave up 5 bases; unmatched junction bases: 5. In nucleotides, the CDR3 is TGTGCCAGCAGTGGGACTAGCGGCCGAAACGAGCAGTACTTC. Amino acid sequence: CASSGTSGRNEQYF.

The genes are TRBV6-1 and TRBJ1-2, with D tentatively TRBD1 (5 bases). The CDR3 contains 16 residues. V was clipped by 3 bases and J by 3 bases, with 17 bases between them. Germline V gene lookup returns CDR1 MNHNS and CDR2 SASEGT. CDR3 region: CASSDRVRPTHYGYTF. The CDR3 bases are TGTGCCAGCAGTGACAGGGTTCGGCCCACTCACTATGGCTACACCTTC.

The J gene is TRBJ2-5, the V gene TRBV5-4; TRBD1 is a possible D gene (5 bases). Germline V gene lookup returns CDR1 SGHNT and CDR2 YYREEE (reference sequence). Trimming stripped 3 bases from V and 1 base from J, with 13 bases between. The CDR3 covers 15 residues. The CDR3 region is CASSSAGMGQETQYF. CDR3 DNA sequence: TGTGCCAGCAGCTCCGCAGGGATGGGCCAAGAGACCCAGTACTTC.

The chain employs TRBV6-1 and TRBJ1-2; 9 bases are shared with TRBD1. The trim removed 5 bases at V and 3 bases at J, leaving 4 bases unmatched. Looked up from germline, CDR1 is MNHNS and CDR2 is SASEGT. The CDR3 length is 14 residues. The CDR3 spells CASSIWTGDYGYTF. CDR3 nucleotides: TGTGCCAGCAGTATCTGGACAGGGGACTATGGCTACACCTTC.

The chain carries TRBV2 and TRBJ1-1; the match to TRBD1 covers 8 bases. The junction had 7 bases not matched to a gene; V was cut back by 4 bases and J by 3 bases. CDR3 size: 15 residues. Germline V gene sequence: CDR1 SNHLY, CDR2 FYNNEI. CDR3 DNA sequence: TGTGCCAGCAGTGTCGGACAGGGAGCGGACACTGAAGCTTTCTTT. Encoded protein: CASSVGQGADTEAFF.

V usage is TRBV6-5 and J usage is TRBJ2-7; TRBD1 is a possible D gene (6 bases). The CDR3 spans 13 residues. Looked up from germline, CDR1 is MNHEY and CDR2 is SVGAGI. The germline V and J ends were trimmed by 9 bases and 1 base, with 13 bases remaining between them. The chain's CDR3 is CARTPTGSYEQYF. DNA of the CDR3: TGTGCCAGGACCCCGACAGGATCCTACGAGCAGTACTTC.

The chain joins TRBV7-9 to TRBJ2-7, with a weak D call TRBD1 (5 bases). Germline V gene data show CDR1 as SEHNR and CDR2 as FQNEAQ (reference sequence). This CDR3 contains 12 residues. DNA of the CDR3: TGTTCCAGCAGCTTAGACAGCTACGAGCAGTACGTC. Encoded protein: CSSSLDSYEQYV.

This chain joins TRBV7-3 and TRBJ2-5; 8 positions match TRBD2. Germline V lookup: CDR1 SGHTA, CDR2 FQGTGA. This CDR3 region has 15 residues. The trim removed 5 bases at V and 2 bases at J, leaving 7 bases unmatched. The CDR3 is CASSPGGAIQETQYF. The CDR3 coding sequence is TGTGCCAGCAGCCCCGGGGGGGCGATACAAGAGACCCAGTACTTC.

On this clone itself: At one end the junction does not follow the germline gene, possibly because of a read error. This chain uses TRBV7-9 with TRBJ2-7, with TRBD1 matching 8 bases. The CDR3 totals 16 residues. Germline V gene data show CDR1 as SEHNR and CDR2 as FQNEAQ (reference sequence). CDR3 sequence reads: CSSSLEDREYTYEQYF. DNA of the CDR3: TGTTCCAGCAGCTTAGAGGACAGGGAGTATACCTACGAGCAGTACTTC.

This sequence joins TRBV4-1 and TRBJ1-1, with 8 bases lining up with TRBD1. The CDR3 contains 16 residues. Germline lookup yields CDR1 MGHRA and CDR2 YSYEKL. The junction had 11 bases not matched to a gene; V was cut back by 3 bases and J by 5 bases. The CDR3 DNA reads as TGCGCCAGCAGCCAGCCTCGACAGGGGTGGGATACTGAAGCTTTCTTT. This encodes CASSQPRQGWDTEAFF.

This rearrangement joins TRBV7-2 to TRBJ2-5; D not resolved. V lost 6 bases to trimming and J lost 5 bases, with 16 bases between them. CDR1 is SGHTA, CDR2 FQGNSA, per germline. CDR3 length: 14 residues. The CDR3: CASRSPAVGETQYF. As DNA, the CDR3 is TGTGCCAGCAGATCCCCGGCGGTTGGGGAGACCCAGTACTTC.

V usage is TRBV10-3 and J usage is TRBJ2-2, with 13 bases that match TRBD2. CDR3 length: 14 residues. V shed 8 bases and J 5 bases; nucleotides not matched to a gene: 2. In germline, CDR1 is ENHRY, CDR2 SYGVKD. Here the CDR3 reads CAIGTSGKTGELFF. Here the CDR3 DNA reads TGTGCCATCGGGACTAGCGGGAAGACCGGGGAGCTGTTTTTT.

This chain uses TRBV11-3 with TRBJ2-1, with 9 nucleotides matching TRBD2. Germline CDR1 SGHNT, CDR2 YENEEA. The length of the CDR3 is 15 residues. V was pared by 4 bases and J by 3 bases, with 4 bases of the junction left unmatched. The CDR3 DNA sequence: TGTGCCAGCAGCTCACGTAGCGGGAGCTACAATGAGCAGTTCTTC. It is translated as CASSSRSGSYNEQFF.

This clone appeared once. The rearrangement uses TRBV18 and TRBJ2-5, with a possible D match to TRBD2 (5 bases). The CDR3 has 13 residues. Trimming removed 3 bases at V and 7 bases at J, with 12 bases between. Germline CDR1 reads KGHSH; CDR2 reads LQKENI. CDR3 sequence reads: CASSPASMGTQYF. CDR3 DNA: TGTGCCAGCTCACCCGCTAGCATGGGGACCCAGTACTTC. Together with reference TRBV18 and TRBJ2-5, the CDR3 gives the full variable domain: NAGVMQNPRHLVRRRGQEARLRCSPMKGHSHVYWYRQLPEEGLKFMVYLQKENIIDESGMPKERFSAEFPKEGPSILRIQQVVRGDSAAYFCASSPASMGTQYFGPGTRLLVL.

The V and J genes are TRBV25-1 and TRBJ2-7; possible D gene TRBD1, 6 bases. The CDR3 sequence is 13 residues long. Germline V gene lookup returns CDR1 MGHDK and CDR2 SYGVNS. V was shortened by 8 bases and J by 3 bases, with 14 bases between the two germline ends. This chain's CDR3 is CASLTGQHYEQYF. The DNA of the CDR3 is TGTGCCAGCTTAACCGGACAGCACTACGAGCAGTACTTC.

The sample holds one count of this clone. This sequence joins TRBV5-4 and TRBJ2-5; TRBD2 aligns across 8 bases. V was clipped by 3 bases and J by 2 bases; unmatched bases: 3. CDR3 size: 14 residues. CDR1 is SGHNT and CDR2 is YYREEE in the germline V gene (reference sequence). CDR3 coding DNA: TGTGCCAGCAGCTCACGACTAGCGCAAGAGACCCAGTACTTC. This codes for CASSSRLAQETQYF.